Included here is one T cell receptor beta chain sequence, with context. The sample originates from a study of post-analysis software for immune sequencing data. TCR beta libraries were prepared from cDNA with unique molecular identifiers. Input populations of 1 to 10 million T cells gave rise to a few hundred thousand cDNA molecules. MiXCR was run by TCRdb on the PCR reads, yielding one entry per CDR3 protein. The sample yields about 770,000 distinct CDR3 sequences, 46% seen once. Sequenced sample: blood. This sequence was found in a girl aged 10-17 years with multiple sclerosis.

The CDR3 DNA sequence: TGCAGCGTTGATTGGACTAGCGGCTGGAAGACCCAGTACTTC. It encodes CSVDWTSGWKTQYF. The gene calls are TRBV29-1 and TRBJ2-5; TRBD2 matches 10 bases. This CDR3 is 14 amino acids long. Germline assignment: CDR1 SQVTM and CDR2 ANQGSEA. Germline trimming cut 3 bases from V and 6 bases from J; bases unmatched to any gene: 7.